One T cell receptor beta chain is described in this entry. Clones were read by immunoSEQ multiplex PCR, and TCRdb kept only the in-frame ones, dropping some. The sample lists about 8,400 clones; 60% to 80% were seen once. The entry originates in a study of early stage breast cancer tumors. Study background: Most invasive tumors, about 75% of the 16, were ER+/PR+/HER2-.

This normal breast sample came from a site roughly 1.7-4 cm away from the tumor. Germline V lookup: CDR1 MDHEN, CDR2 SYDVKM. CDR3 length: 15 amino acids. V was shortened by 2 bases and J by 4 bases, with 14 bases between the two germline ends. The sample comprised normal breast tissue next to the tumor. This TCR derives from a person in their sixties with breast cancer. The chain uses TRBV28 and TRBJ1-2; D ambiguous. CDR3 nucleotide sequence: TGTGCCAGCAGTTTAGTCGGCGGGGTGGGCTATGGCTACACCTTC. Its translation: CASSLVGGVGYGYTF.